A single sample gave rise to the 12 T cell receptor beta chains below, sequenced in a study of beta chain features in type 1 diabetes. Since all of the isolated RNA was reverse transcribed, expressed TCRB transcripts were what got sequenced. Only in-frame clones appear in the TCRdb table, and some are missing; sequencing was by immunoSEQ multiplex PCR. The table records fewer than 250,000 clones, roughly 9.6% of them present only once. Sample: naive CD4+ T cells from blood. The receptors were sampled from a young woman in good health.

The chain employs TRBV5-1 and TRBJ2-3; perhaps TRBD2 as D (6 bases). This CDR3 region has 14 residues. Per germline, CDR1 SGHRS and CDR2 YFSETQ. Between the trimmed V and J ends, which lost 4 bases and 0 bases, there was a span of 9 bases. The CDR3 is CASSGGTSTDTQYF. CDR3 nucleotides: TGCGCCAGCAGCGGAGGGACTAGCACAGATACGCAGTATTTT.

The chain's CDR3 is CASSLGDSYNEQFF. CDR3 coding DNA: TGTGCCAGCAGTCTCGGGGACTCCTACAATGAGCAGTTCTTC. The chain has TRBV9 and TRBJ2-1; possible D gene TRBD2, 5 bases. This CDR3 spans 14 amino acids. The germline CDR1 and CDR2 sequences are SGDLS and YYNGEE. V was trimmed by 5 bases and J by 0 bases, leaving 9 bases between them.

Only a few counts were recorded for this clone. The chain uses TRBV29-1 and TRBJ2-1; tentatively, D is TRBD2 (6 bases). V was shortened by 5 bases and J by 2 bases, with 16 bases between the two germline ends. The CDR3 is 15 amino acids. Germline CDR1 and CDR2: SQVTM and ANQGSEA. The CDR3 sequence is CSVSQGGAAYNEQFF. As DNA, the CDR3 is TGCAGCGTTTCTCAGGGAGGAGCCGCCTACAATGAGCAGTTCTTC.

This clone was detected only a few times. This chain joins TRBV18 and TRBJ2-1; 8 bases match TRBD1. The length of the CDR3 is 15 residues. Germline V gene data show CDR1 as KGHSH and CDR2 as LQKENI. V shed 2 bases and J 5 bases; nucleotides not matched to a gene: 5. The CDR3 DNA reads TGTGCCAGCTCACCAAACAGGGGGGATAACAATGAGCAGTTCTTC. As protein: CASSPNRGDNNEQFF.

In this sample, this clone turned up a few times. This chain links TRBV5-1 with TRBJ2-4, with 8 nucleotides matching TRBD2. The germline V gene encodes CDR1 SGHRS and CDR2 YFSETQ. Losses at the gene ends were 2 bases for V and 1 base for J; bases not matched to a gene: 8. The CDR3 totals 17 residues. This chain's CDR3 is CASSLISLAGAKNIQYF. The CDR3 DNA is TGCGCCAGCAGCTTAATTTCCCTAGCGGGTGCCAAAAACATTCAGTACTTC.

J is TRBJ1-5 and V is TRBV19; unclear D gene. The V end was cut by 2 bases, the J end by 7 bases, with 6 bases between. This CDR3 region has 12 residues. Germline V gene data show CDR1 as LNHDA and CDR2 as SQIVND (reference sequence). As DNA, the CDR3 is TGTGCCAGTAGTATAAATTCACAGCCCCAGCATTTT. It yields the protein CASSINSQPQHF.

The rearrangement joins TRBV5-6 to TRBJ1-5; D is ambiguous. The CDR3 covers 13 residues. Per germline, CDR1 SGHDT and CDR2 YYEEEE. The V and J ends lost 2 bases and 6 bases respectively, with 9 bases between them. DNA for the CDR3: TGTGCCAGCAGCTTCTCAGGAGGTCAGCCCCAGCATTTT. It encodes CASSFSGGQPQHF. The full variable domain, in which reference TRBV5-6 and TRBJ1-5 provide the parts outside the CDR3, is DAGVTQSPTHLIKTRGQQVTLRCSPKSGHDTVSWYQQALGQGPQFIFQYYEEEERQRGNFPDRFSGHQFPNYSSELNVNALLLGDSALYLCASSFSGGQPQHFGDGTRLSIL.

This chain uses TRBV5-1 with TRBJ2-3; TRBD2 matches 11 bases. The CDR3 contains 15 residues. The germline gives CDR1 SGHRS, CDR2 YFSETQ. Germline trimming cut 7 bases from V and 3 bases from J; bases unmatched to any gene: 7. DNA of the CDR3: TGCGCCAGCGGGACTAGCGGTTTCCCGACAGATACGCAGTATTTT. Its translation: CASGTSGFPTDTQYF.

This sequence joins TRBV7-6 and TRBJ2-3; D call uncertain. V was shortened by 5 bases and J by 2 bases, with 14 bases between the two germline ends. The CDR3 covers 15 residues. Germline V CDR1 and CDR2: SGHVS, FNYEAQ. The CDR3 DNA is TGTGCCAGCAGCCCCCTCAGGAACCCCACAGATACGCAGTATTTT. It yields the protein CASSPLRNPTDTQYF.

The table lists this clone with a few counts. The chain combines TRBV30 with TRBJ2-2, with 13 bases identical to TRBD2. This CDR3 region has 13 residues. Germline V gives CDR1 GTSNPN, CDR2 SVGIG (reference sequence). V was pared by 1 base and J by 13 bases, with 3 bases of the junction left unmatched. CDR3 amino acids: CAWSGLAGGGLFF. In DNA, the CDR3 is TGTGCCTGGAGTGGACTAGCGGGAGGTGGGCTGTTTTTT.

This sequence joins TRBV5-1 and TRBJ1-1, with D perhaps TRBD1 (5 bases). Trimming shortened V by 0 bases and J by 4 bases, and 10 bases separated the two germline ends. This CDR3 is 14 amino acids long. CDR1 SGHRS and CDR2 YFSETQ come from the germline V gene. CDR3 nucleotides: TGCGCCAGCAGCTTGGAGCCGGACATCACTGAAGCTTTCTTT. Translated, it gives CASSLEPDITEAFF.

This clone was counted between two and nine times. J is TRBJ1-1 and V is TRBV18; 10 bases line up with TRBD1. V trimming: 3 bases; J trimming: 3 bases; junction bases outside the gene matches: 4. Germline V gene data show CDR1 as KGHSH and CDR2 as LQKENI. This CDR3 comprises 15 residues. In DNA form, the CDR3 reads TGTGCCAGCTCACCGGGACAGGGGTTGGACACTGAAGCTTTCTTT. Protein: CASSPGQGLDTEAFF.